One sample yielded the 23 T cell receptor beta chains listed below, sequenced in a study of T cells in Graves' hyperthyroidism and ophthalmopathy. Authors of the study amplified TCR beta CDR3 regions from RNA transcripts. First-round RT-PCR of the TCR CDR3 relied on the HTBI primer set. TCRdb independently ran MiXCR on the multiplex PCR reads; one entry per CDR3 protein. The sample has fewer than 750,000 distinct CDR3 sequences; about 43% are singletons. Specimen: peripheral blood or thyroid tissue (not recorded which). The receptors shown here come from a woman between 18 and 30 years old with Graves' hyperthyroidism.

This clonotype was seen many times. The V call is TRBV20-1, the J call TRBJ2-7; D possibly uses TRBD1 or TRBD2 (5 bases each). CDR3 length equals 14 residues. Trimming took 0 bases from V and 9 from J, leaving 18 bases between them. Germline CDR1 DFQATT, CDR2 SNEGSKA (reference sequence). The CDR3 protein is CSARDPGRPGVQYF. CDR3 DNA sequence: TGCAGTGCTAGAGACCCGGGACGGCCGGGTGTGCAGTACTTC.

Points on this clonotype: This clone may be a read error of a much larger clone one base away. This chain links TRBV19 with TRBJ1-1, with a weak D call TRBD1 (5 bases). The CDR3 loop spans 11 amino acids. The germline gives CDR1 LNHDA, CDR2 SQIVND (reference sequence). In nucleotides, the CDR3 is TGTGCCAGTGTCAGGGTCACTGAAGCTCTCTTT. Amino acid sequence: CASVRVTEALF.

The V call is TRBV24-1, the J call TRBJ2-3; D might be TRBD2 (6 bases). Trimming left V 3 bases short and J 2 bases short, with 14 bases between. Germline CDR1 and CDR2: KGHDR and SFDVKD. The CDR3 extends over 16 amino acids. CDR3 region: CATSDAQRVYTDTQYF. In DNA form, the CDR3 reads TGTGCCACCAGTGATGCCCAGCGGGTTTACACAGATACGCAGTATTTT.

This clonotype was counted at least ten times. The genes are TRBV12-3 or TRBV12-4 and TRBJ1-2, with unresolved D. The germline V and J ends were trimmed by 6 bases and 8 bases, with 13 bases remaining between them. This CDR3 is 12 amino acids long. This chain's CDR3 is CASSLDHSGYTF. DNA of the CDR3: TGTGCCAGCAGCCTCGACCACTCGGGCTACACCTTC.

This chain links TRBV12-3 or TRBV12-4 with TRBJ2-1, with a weak D call TRBD1 (6 bases). The V end lost 8 bases, the J end lost 5 bases, and 16 bases lay between the germline ends. CDR3 length: 14 amino acids. CDR3 sequence (DNA): TGTGCCAGCGCAGCACAGGGATGGCACAATGAGCAGTTCTTC. The encoded protein is CASAAQGWHNEQFF.

Ten or more counts support this clonotype. The genes are TRBV20-1 and TRBJ2-1, with 7 nucleotides matching TRBD2. J lost 4 bases, V lost 0 bases, and 6 bases had no gene match. The CDR3 covers 15 residues. Germline CDR1 is DFQATT and CDR2 is SNEGSKA (reference sequence). CDR3 residues: CSARDHQRDYNEQFF. As DNA, the CDR3 is TGCAGTGCTAGAGATCACCAGCGGGATTACAATGAGCAGTTCTTC.

This clonotype was recorded at least ten times. The rearrangement uses TRBV4-1 and TRBJ2-7; D ambiguous. V lost 0 bases and J lost 0, with 15 bases in between. CDR1 and CDR2 from the germline V gene are MGHRA and YSYEKL. The CDR3 consists of 17 residues. The CDR3 DNA follows: TGCGCCAGCAGCCAAGATGCAGGTGACCTTAGCTCCTACGAGCAGTACTTC. Its protein is CASSQDAGDLSSYEQYF.

This chain connects TRBV5-4 to TRBJ2-2; the D gene is possibly TRBD2 (7 bases). CDR1 and CDR2 from the germline V gene are SGHNT and YYREEE (reference sequence). This CDR3 has 16 residues. The V gene lost 2 bases and the J gene lost 4 bases, with 15 bases spanning the gap. The CDR3 DNA reads TGTGCCAGCAGCTTCGGAACGGGGGGCGTCACCGGGGAGCTGTTTTTT. It is translated as CASSFGTGGVTGELFF.

The V gene is TRBV24-1, the J gene TRBJ2-5; possibly TRBD1 for D (8 bases). Trimming stripped 3 bases from V and 5 bases from J, with 15 bases between. From germline, CDR1 is KGHDR and CDR2 SFDVKD. The CDR3 runs to 15 residues. The CDR3 here is CATSDPNRGGETQYF. DNA for the CDR3: TGTGCCACCAGTGATCCCAACAGGGGGGGGGAGACCCAGTACTTC.

This clonotype was recorded at least ten times. The V call is TRBV4-3, the J call TRBJ2-5; unclear D gene. The germline gives CDR1 LGHNA, CDR2 YSLEER. The CDR3 is 13 amino acids. V lost 3 bases and J 1 base, leaving 6 bases between the germline ends. This CDR3 is CASSQFFQETQYF. The CDR3 DNA sequence: TGCGCCAGCAGCCAGTTCTTCCAAGAGACCCAGTACTTC.

This clonotype was recorded a few times. V is TRBV27 and J is TRBJ2-7; 10 positions agree with TRBD2. In germline, CDR1 is MNHEY, CDR2 SMNVEV (reference sequence). J lost 4 bases, V lost 5 bases, and 11 bases had no gene match. This CDR3 has 16 amino acids. The CDR3 coding sequence is TGTGCCAGCAGTCGACTAGCGGGCCTTTTCTCTTACGAGCAGTACTTC. Amino acids: CASSRLAGLFSYEQYF.

This clonotype was picked up many times. The rearrangement joins TRBV11-2 to TRBJ2-7; the match to TRBD1 covers 7 bases. The CDR3 runs 15 residues. The trim removed 1 base at V and 3 bases at J, leaving 6 bases unmatched. The germline CDR1 and CDR2 sequences are SGHAT and FQNNGV. CDR3 amino acids: CASSLVAQGSYEQYF. CDR3 nucleotides: TGTGCCAGCAGCTTAGTCGCACAGGGGAGCTACGAGCAGTACTTC.

The gene calls are TRBV29-1 and TRBJ1-3, with a possible D match to TRBD1 (5 bases). Per germline, CDR1 SQVTM and CDR2 ANQGSEA. Deletions cut 4 bases from V and 2 bases from J, with 12 bases between. This CDR3 region has 14 residues. In DNA form, the CDR3 reads TGCAGCGTTGGGGGCCAGGCACCTGGAAACACCATATATTTT. This sequence encodes CSVGGQAPGNTIYF.

This clonotype appeared many times. Here the CDR3 reads CASSSSQKTGTNTF. CDR3 nucleotide sequence: TGTGCCAGCAGCTCTTCGCAAAAGACAGGGACAAACACCTTC. The rearrangement links TRBV7-9 to TRBJ1-2; TRBD1 aligns across 7 bases. V lost 4 bases to trimming and J lost 12 bases; unmatched junction nucleotides: 14. Germline CDR1 and CDR2: SEHNR and FQNEAQ (reference sequence). This CDR3 spans 14 amino acids.

Many counts were recorded for this clonotype. The genes are TRBV19 and TRBJ1-6; D not resolved. The germline V gene has CDR1 LNHDA and CDR2 SQIVND (reference sequence). CDR3 length: 17 amino acids. V shed 1 base and J shed 0 bases, with 10 bases lying between them. The CDR3: CASSIGRHFSYNSPLHF. The CDR3 DNA sequence: TGTGCCAGTAGTATAGGTCGACACTTCTCCTATAATTCACCCCTCCACTTT.

This clonotype was seen many times. The chain employs TRBV7-9 and TRBJ1-1; TRBD1 agrees at 8 bases. CDR3 length equals 17 residues. CDR1 and CDR2 (germline): SEHNR, FQNEAQ (reference sequence). With V trimmed by 5 bases and J by 0 bases, 11 bases remained unmatched. This chain's CDR3 is CASSQIPGGVMNTEAFF. The CDR3 DNA follows: TGTGCCAGCAGCCAAATCCCAGGGGGCGTCATGAACACTGAAGCTTTCTTT.

J is TRBJ1-2 and V is TRBV9; 12 bases line up with TRBD1. Germline trimming cut 4 bases from V and 4 bases from J; bases unmatched to any gene: 11. There are 17 residues in the CDR3. Germline V CDR1 and CDR2: SGDLS, YYNGEE. The CDR3: CASSLTGTGGAGYGYTF. CDR3 nucleotide sequence: TGTGCCAGCAGCTTAACCGGGACAGGGGGCGCGGGCTATGGCTACACCTTC. Based on the CDR3 plus reference TRBV9 and TRBJ1-2, the full variable domain is DSGVTQTPKHLITATGQRVTLRCSPRSGDLSVYWYQQSLDQGLQFLIQYYNGEERAKGNILERFSAQQFPDLHSELNLSSLELGDSALYFCASSLTGTGGAGYGYTFGSGTRLTVV.

The chain recombines TRBV5-1 with TRBJ2-5, with 8 bases that match TRBD1. There are 15 residues in the CDR3. J was trimmed by 5 bases and V by 4 bases; bases with no gene match: 10. From germline, CDR1 is SGHRS and CDR2 YFSETQ. The CDR3 is CASSRGRGRGETQYF. As DNA, the CDR3 is TGCGCCAGCAGCCGAGGCAGGGGGCGCGGGGAGACCCAGTACTTC. Together with reference TRBV5-1 and TRBJ2-5, the CDR3 gives the full variable domain: KAGVTQTPRYLIKTRGQQVTLSCSPISGHRSVSWYQQTPGQGLQFLFEYFSETQRNKGNFPGRFSGRQFSNSRSEMNVSTLELGDSALYLCASSRGRGRGETQYFGPGTRLLVL.

The V and J genes are TRBV18 and TRBJ1-1, with D unresolved. Per the germline V gene, CDR1 is KGHSH and CDR2 is LQKENI. V lost 2 bases and J 3 bases, leaving 13 bases between the germline ends. CDR3 length: 15 amino acids. The DNA of the CDR3 is TGTGCCAGCTCACCATGGCAGGCTGGGGACACTGAAGCTTTCTTT. Amino acid sequence: CASSPWQAGDTEAFF.

The V and J genes are TRBV9 and TRBJ2-5; 11 bases fit TRBD2. The CDR3 totals 15 residues. The V gene end was trimmed by 3 bases and the J gene end by 5 bases; junction bases not matched to a gene: 6. Germline CDR1 reads SGDLS; CDR2 reads YYNGEE. The CDR3 bases are TGTGCCAGCAGCGCGGGACTAGCGGACAATGAGACCCAGTACTTC. The encoded protein is CASSAGLADNETQYF.

The V and J genes are TRBV25-1 and TRBJ1-6; no firm D call. V lost 3 bases, J lost 1 base, and 10 bases lay in between. Germline V CDR1 and CDR2: MGHDK, SYGVNS. The CDR3 sequence is 16 residues long. The CDR3, as DNA: TGTGCCAGCAGTGATTTGGGTCAGTCCTATAATTCACCCCTCCACTTT. Translated: CASSDLGQSYNSPLHF.

This clonotype was recorded at least ten times. It may be a read error: a sequence one base away is much more abundant. The conserved phenylalanine or tryptophan normally closing the CDR3 is absent here, so this likely arose from a read error. The chain carries TRBV20-1 and TRBJ1-2; D gene uncertain. From germline, CDR1 is DFQATT and CDR2 SNEGSKA (reference sequence). Deletions cut 6 bases from V and 6 bases from J, with 2 bases between. CDR3 length: 8 amino acids. CDR3 nucleotides: TGCAGTGCAAATGGCTACACCCTC. It yields the protein CSANGYTL.

The CDR3 loop is CASIGRDAFF. The CDR3 DNA reads TGTGCCAGTATCGGCAGGGATGCTTTCTTT. The chain has TRBV19 and TRBJ1-1, with D perhaps TRBD1 (5 bases). The CDR3 extends over 10 amino acids. With 7 bases removed from V and 11 bases from J, the gap between germline ends came to 11 bases. Germline CDR1 is LNHDA and CDR2 is SQIVND (reference sequence).